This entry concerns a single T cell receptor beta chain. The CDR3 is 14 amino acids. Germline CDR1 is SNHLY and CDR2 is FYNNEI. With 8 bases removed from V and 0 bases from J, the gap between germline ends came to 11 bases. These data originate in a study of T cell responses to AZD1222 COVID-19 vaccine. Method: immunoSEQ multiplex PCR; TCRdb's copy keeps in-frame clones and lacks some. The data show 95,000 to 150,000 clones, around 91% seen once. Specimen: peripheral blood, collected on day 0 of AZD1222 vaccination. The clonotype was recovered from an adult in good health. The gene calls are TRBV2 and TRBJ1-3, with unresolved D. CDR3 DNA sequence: TGTGCCAGCGGGGTCGAAGCCTCTGGAAACACCATATATTTT. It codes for CASGVEASGNTIYF.